The next 16 T cell receptor beta chains were all read from a single sample in a study of T cell changes during pregnancy in multiple sclerosis. TCRdb keeps only in-frame clones here, not all; method: immunoSEQ multiplex PCR. This sample has more than 95,000 clones; around 91% occur once, and the top ten carry roughly 0.88%. This specimen consisted of peripheral blood, obtained after pregnancy. The receptors derive from a female donor with multiple sclerosis, enrolled in a pregnancy study.

The chain recombines TRBV23-1 with TRBJ2-1; 7 nucleotides match TRBD2. TRBV23-1 is an open reading frame, and its role is uncertain. The CDR3 is 16 amino acids. V trimming: 10 bases; J trimming: 7 bases; junction bases outside the gene matches: 19. The CDR3 DNA follows: TGCGCCATGCCATGTCCAGGGTTGGGGGGAGGGAATGAGCAGTTCTTC. This translates into CAMPCPGLGGGNEQFF.

The chain combines TRBV18 with TRBJ2-6, with TRBD1 identical over 11 bases. Unmatched junction bases numbered 6, after V lost 3 bases and J lost 2 bases. The CDR3 contains 18 residues. Germline V gene data show CDR1 as KGHSH and CDR2 as LQKENI. This CDR3 is CASSPPDRGHPGANVLTF. CDR3 DNA: TGTGCCAGCTCACCCCCGGACAGGGGGCACCCTGGGGCCAACGTCCTGACTTTC.

The V and J genes are TRBV4-1 and TRBJ1-1; D perhaps matches TRBD1 (5 bases). There are 11 residues in the CDR3. Germline CDR1 reads MGHRA; CDR2 reads YSYEKL. Between the trimmed V and J ends, which lost 1 base and 8 bases, there was a span of 5 bases. DNA for the CDR3: TGCGCCAGCAGCCAAGGGACAGAAGCTTTCTTT. It translates to CASSQGTEAFF.

The CDR3 loop is CASSLGKIAYEQYF. The DNA for the CDR3 is TGTGCCAGCAGCTTAGGCAAGATAGCCTACGAGCAGTACTTC. The V call is TRBV13, the J call TRBJ2-7; no reliable D call. There are 14 residues in the CDR3. Deletions cut 0 bases from V and 2 bases from J, with 8 bases between. Germline V gene data show CDR1 as PRHDT and CDR2 as FYEKMQ (reference sequence).

This chain connects TRBV18 to TRBJ1-4, with TRBD1 matching 8 bases. Germline V lookup: CDR1 KGHSH, CDR2 LQKENI. CDR3 length: 15 residues. The junction had 6 bases not matched to a gene; V was cut back by 4 bases and J by 5 bases. CDR3: CASSLTDRVNEKLFF. As DNA, the CDR3 is TGTGCCAGCTCACTTACGGACAGGGTGAATGAAAAACTGTTTTTT.

The chain carries TRBV21-1 and TRBJ1-2. TRBV21-1 is tagged as a pseudogene. CDR3 size: 21 residues. In DNA, the CDR3 is TGTGCCAGCAGCAAAATATTAGCTGGGCGGGAAAGCCCTAAACTAAACTATGGCTACACCTTC. Encoded protein: CASSKILAGRESPKLNYGYTF.

The chain has TRBV7-9 and TRBJ2-3, with 9 bases lining up with TRBD1. V lost 5 bases, J lost 5 bases, and 5 bases stayed unmatched. The CDR3 sequence is 14 residues long. Germline CDR1 reads SEHNR; CDR2 reads FQNEAQ (reference sequence). The CDR3 DNA sequence: TGTGCCAGCAGCAGCCCGGGACAGGGAGATACGCAGTATTTT. It specifies CASSSPGQGDTQYF.

The rearrangement uses TRBV19 and TRBJ2-7; 8 bases are a match to TRBD1. V lost 1 base to trimming and J lost 0 bases; unmatched junction nucleotides: 8. The CDR3 is made up of 17 amino acids. CDR1 LNHDA and CDR2 SQIVND come from the germline V gene (reference sequence). The DNA for the CDR3 is TGTGCCAGTAGTATAGGTAAGGCGACAGGGGACTCCTACGAGCAGTACTTC. Its protein is CASSIGKATGDSYEQYF.

This rearrangement joins TRBV6-1 to TRBJ2-7, with 10 bases lining up with TRBD1. The germline gives CDR1 MNHNS, CDR2 SASEGT. The CDR3 sequence is 15 residues long. V trimming: 0 bases; J trimming: 6 bases; junction bases outside the gene matches: 5. The CDR3 spells CASSEAEGQGSEQYF. CDR3 sequence (DNA): TGTGCCAGCAGTGAAGCGGAGGGACAGGGGAGCGAGCAGTACTTC.

The V call is TRBV2, the J call TRBJ2-6; 8 bases fit TRBD1. Germline CDR1 SNHLY, CDR2 FYNNEI. The CDR3 totals 16 residues. The ends lost 6 bases at V and 3 bases at J; junction bases unmatched: 7. The CDR3 coding sequence is TGTGCCAGCAGCTTAGCAGGGGGCCTTGGGGCCAACGTCCTGACTTTC. The encoded protein is CASSLAGGLGANVLTF.

The chain joins TRBV10-3 to TRBJ1-1, with unresolved D. V was cut by 5 bases and J by 6 bases, with 19 bases left in between. The CDR3 loop spans 15 amino acids. CDR1 is ENHRY, CDR2 SYGVKD, per germline. CDR3 DNA sequence: TGTGCCATCAGTTCGGGAGAGGGTTCGATATCTGAAGCTTTCTTT. This translates into CAISSGEGSISEAFF.

This chain uses TRBV5-1 with TRBJ1-1; TRBD1 aligns across 7 bases. This CDR3 contains 14 residues. The germline V gene has CDR1 SGHRS and CDR2 YFSETQ. J was trimmed by 1 base and V by 5 bases; bases with no gene match: 5. DNA for the CDR3: TGCGCCAGCAGTAGGGACAGACAGAACACTGAAGCTTTCTTT. Translating it yields CASSRDRQNTEAFF.

This clone occurred a few times. The V call is TRBV4-2, the J call TRBJ1-2; a possible D gene is TRBD1 (6 bases). Between the trimmed V and J ends, which lost 0 bases and 7 bases, there was a span of 18 bases. CDR3 length equals 16 residues. Germline values: CDR1 LGHNA, CDR2 YNFKEQ. CDR3: CASSQEIRGLYGGYTF. In nucleotides, the CDR3 is TGTGCCAGCAGCCAAGAAATCAGGGGCCTATATGGTGGCTACACCTTC.

The chain recombines TRBV19 with TRBJ1-1; D unclear. CDR1 and CDR2 from the germline V gene are LNHDA and SQIVND (reference sequence). The CDR3 consists of 13 residues. Between the trimmed V and J ends, which lost 7 bases and 8 bases, there was a span of 17 bases. CDR3 amino acids: CASISAPDKEAFF. The CDR3, as DNA: TGTGCCAGTATCTCGGCCCCAGACAAAGAAGCTTTCTTT.

The gene calls are TRBV2 and TRBJ1-1, with TRBD1 matching over 7 bases. This CDR3 is 14 amino acids long. CDR1 is SNHLY, CDR2 FYNNEI, per germline. Trimming took 6 bases from V and 7 from J; bases not matched to a gene: 11. The CDR3 reads CASSYIQGSGEAFF. CDR3 coding DNA: TGTGCCAGCAGCTATATACAGGGGTCCGGTGAAGCTTTCTTT.

The V gene is TRBV13, the J gene TRBJ1-1; perhaps TRBD1 as D (6 bases). The CDR3 has 12 residues. Trimming took off 5 bases at V and 13 bases at J, with 17 bases between the two ends. Per the germline V gene, CDR1 is PRHDT and CDR2 is FYEKMQ (reference sequence). The CDR3 sequence is CASSATGLIGFF. The CDR3, as DNA: TGTGCCAGCAGCGCCACAGGGTTGATCGGTTTCTTT.